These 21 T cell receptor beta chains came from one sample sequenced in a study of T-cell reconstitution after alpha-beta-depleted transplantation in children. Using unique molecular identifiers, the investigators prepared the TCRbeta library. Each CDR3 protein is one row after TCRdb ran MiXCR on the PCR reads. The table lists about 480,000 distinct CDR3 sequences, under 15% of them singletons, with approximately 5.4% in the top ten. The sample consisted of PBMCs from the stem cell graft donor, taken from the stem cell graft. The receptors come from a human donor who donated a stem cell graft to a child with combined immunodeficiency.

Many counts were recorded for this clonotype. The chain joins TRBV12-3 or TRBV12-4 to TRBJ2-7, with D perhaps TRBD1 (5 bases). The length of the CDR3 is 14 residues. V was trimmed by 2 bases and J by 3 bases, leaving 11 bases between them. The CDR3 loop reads CASSLNPQGYEQYF. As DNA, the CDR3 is TGTGCCAGCAGTTTAAATCCCCAGGGCTACGAGCAGTACTTC.

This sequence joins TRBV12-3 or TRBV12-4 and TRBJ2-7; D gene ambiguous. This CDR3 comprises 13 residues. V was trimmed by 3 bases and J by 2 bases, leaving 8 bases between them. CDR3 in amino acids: CASSFPETYEQYF. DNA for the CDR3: TGTGCCAGCAGTTTTCCGGAAACCTACGAGCAGTACTTC.

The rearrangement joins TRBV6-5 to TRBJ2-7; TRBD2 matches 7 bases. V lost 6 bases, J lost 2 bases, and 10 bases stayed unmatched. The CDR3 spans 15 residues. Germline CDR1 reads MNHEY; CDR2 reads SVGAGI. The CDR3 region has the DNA TGTGCCAGCAGAAAAATCACCCGGGAGGCCTACGAGCAGTACTTC. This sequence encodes CASRKITREAYEQYF.

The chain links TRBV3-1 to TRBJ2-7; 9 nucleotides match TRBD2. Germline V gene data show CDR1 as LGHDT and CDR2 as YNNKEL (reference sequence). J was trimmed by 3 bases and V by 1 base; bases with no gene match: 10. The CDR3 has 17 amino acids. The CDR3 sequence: CASSQVGISGSGYEQYF. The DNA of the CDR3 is TGTGCCAGCAGCCAAGTGGGAATTAGCGGGAGCGGCTACGAGCAGTACTTC.

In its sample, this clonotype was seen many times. This chain's CDR3 is CASSVRGQDTQYF. Written as DNA, the CDR3 is TGTGCCAGCAGCGTCAGGGGTCAGGATACGCAGTATTTT. The rearrangement joins TRBV9 to TRBJ2-3, with D possibly matching TRBD1 (6 bases). This CDR3 contains 13 residues. Germline values: CDR1 SGDLS, CDR2 YYNGEE. V lost 2 bases to trimming and J lost 6 bases, with 10 bases between them.

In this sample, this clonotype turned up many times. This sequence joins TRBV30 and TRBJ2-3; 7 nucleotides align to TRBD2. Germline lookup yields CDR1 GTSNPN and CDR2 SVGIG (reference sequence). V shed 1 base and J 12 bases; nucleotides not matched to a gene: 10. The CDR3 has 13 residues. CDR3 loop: CAWSDGGETPQYF. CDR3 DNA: TGTGCCTGGAGTGATGGGGGGGAGACTCCTCAGTATTTT.

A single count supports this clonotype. The DNA of the CDR3 is TGTGCCAGCAGTTTGGGACAGGGATGGCATGAGCAGTTCTTC. Translation: CASSLGQGWHEQFF. The chain is built from TRBV28 and TRBJ2-1; 9 nucleotides align to TRBD1. CDR3 length: 14 amino acids. J was trimmed by 8 bases and V by 3 bases; bases with no gene match: 5. Per the germline V gene, CDR1 is MDHEN and CDR2 is SYDVKM.

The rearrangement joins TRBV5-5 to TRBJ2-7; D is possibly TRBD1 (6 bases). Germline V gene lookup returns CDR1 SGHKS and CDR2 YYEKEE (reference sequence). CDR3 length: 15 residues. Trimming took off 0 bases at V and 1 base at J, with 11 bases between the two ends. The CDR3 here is CASSLATGTSYEQYF. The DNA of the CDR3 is TGTGCCAGCAGCTTGGCGACAGGTACTTCCTACGAGCAGTACTTC.

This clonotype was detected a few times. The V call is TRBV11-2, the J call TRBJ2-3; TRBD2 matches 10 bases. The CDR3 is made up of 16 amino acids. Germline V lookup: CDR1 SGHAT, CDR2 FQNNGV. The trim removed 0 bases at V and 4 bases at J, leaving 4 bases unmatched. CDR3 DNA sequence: TGTGCCAGCAGCTTAGAGGCTAGCGGGGGTTCAGATACGCAGTATTTT. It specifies CASSLEASGGSDTQYF.

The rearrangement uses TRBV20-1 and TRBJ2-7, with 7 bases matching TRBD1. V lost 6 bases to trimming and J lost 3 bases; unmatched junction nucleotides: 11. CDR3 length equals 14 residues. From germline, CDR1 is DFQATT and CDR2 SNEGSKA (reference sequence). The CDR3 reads CSARDSRNLYEQYF. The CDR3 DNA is TGCAGTGCCAGGGACAGTCGAAACCTCTACGAGCAGTACTTC.

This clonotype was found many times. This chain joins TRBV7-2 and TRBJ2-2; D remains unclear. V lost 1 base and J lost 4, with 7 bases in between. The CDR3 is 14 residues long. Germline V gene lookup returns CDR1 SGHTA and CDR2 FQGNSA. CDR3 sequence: CASSLELITGELFF. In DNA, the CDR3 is TGTGCCAGCAGCTTAGAGTTGATCACCGGGGAGCTGTTTTTT.

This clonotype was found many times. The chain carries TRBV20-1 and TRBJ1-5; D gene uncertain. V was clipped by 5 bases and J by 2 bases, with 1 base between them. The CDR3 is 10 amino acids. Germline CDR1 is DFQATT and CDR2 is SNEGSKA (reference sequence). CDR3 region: CSAGNQPQHF. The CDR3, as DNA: TGCAGTGCTGGCAATCAGCCCCAGCATTTT.

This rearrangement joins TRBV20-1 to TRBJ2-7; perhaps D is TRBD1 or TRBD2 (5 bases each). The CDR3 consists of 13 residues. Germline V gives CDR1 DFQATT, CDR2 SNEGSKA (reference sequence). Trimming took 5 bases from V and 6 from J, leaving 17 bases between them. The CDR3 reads CSARGRLGSEQYF. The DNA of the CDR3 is TGCAGTGCTCGGGGACGCCTCGGGTCCGAGCAGTACTTC.

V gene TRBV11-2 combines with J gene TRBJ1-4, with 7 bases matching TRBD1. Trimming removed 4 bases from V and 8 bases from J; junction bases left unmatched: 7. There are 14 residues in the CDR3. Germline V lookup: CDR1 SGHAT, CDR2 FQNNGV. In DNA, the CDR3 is TGTGCCAGCAGCTCATTGAGGGGGCGCGAAAAACTGTTTTTT. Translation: CASSSLRGREKLFF.

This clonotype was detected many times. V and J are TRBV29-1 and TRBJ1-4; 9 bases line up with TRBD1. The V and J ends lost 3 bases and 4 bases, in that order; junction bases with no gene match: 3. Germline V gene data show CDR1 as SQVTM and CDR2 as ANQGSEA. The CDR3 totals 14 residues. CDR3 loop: CSVEGTGHNEKLFF. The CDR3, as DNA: TGCAGCGTTGAGGGGACAGGGCATAATGAAAAACTGTTTTTT.

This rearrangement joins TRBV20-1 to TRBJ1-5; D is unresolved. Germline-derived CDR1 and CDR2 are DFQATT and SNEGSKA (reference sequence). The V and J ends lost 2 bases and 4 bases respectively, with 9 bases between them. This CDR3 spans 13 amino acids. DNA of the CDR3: TGCAGTGCTAGACTCAGAGCAAATCAGCCCCAGCATTTT. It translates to CSARLRANQPQHF.

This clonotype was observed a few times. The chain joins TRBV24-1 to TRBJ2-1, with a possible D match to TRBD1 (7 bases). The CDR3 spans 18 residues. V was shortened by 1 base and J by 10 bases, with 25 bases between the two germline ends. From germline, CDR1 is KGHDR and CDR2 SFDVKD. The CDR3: CATSDLTLGRGDKEEQFF. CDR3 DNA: TGTGCCACCAGTGATTTAACGCTCGGCAGGGGGGACAAAGAGGAGCAGTTCTTC.

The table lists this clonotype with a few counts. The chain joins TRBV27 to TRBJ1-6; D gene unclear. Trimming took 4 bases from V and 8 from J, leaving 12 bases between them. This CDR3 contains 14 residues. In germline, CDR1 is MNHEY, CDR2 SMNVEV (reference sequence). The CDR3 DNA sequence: TGTGCCAGCAGTTATGGTAGGGCGGATTCACCCCTCCACTTT. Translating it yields CASSYGRADSPLHF.

This chain's CDR3 is CASSWGRGLAGYGELFF. As DNA, the CDR3 is TGTGCCAGCAGCTGGGGCCGCGGACTAGCGGGCTACGGGGAGCTGTTTTTT. V is TRBV2 and J is TRBJ2-2; 11 bases match TRBD2. V lost 6 bases and J lost 7; bases outside the gene matches: 13. CDR3 length equals 17 residues. Germline V gene sequence: CDR1 SNHLY, CDR2 FYNNEI.

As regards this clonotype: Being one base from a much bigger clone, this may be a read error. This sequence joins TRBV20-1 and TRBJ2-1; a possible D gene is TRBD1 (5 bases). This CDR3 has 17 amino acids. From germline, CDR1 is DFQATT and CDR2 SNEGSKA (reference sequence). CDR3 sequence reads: CCARGLLGSPAENEQFF. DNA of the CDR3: TGCTGTGCTAGGGGTCTCTTGGGAAGTCCTGCGGAGAATGAGCAGTTCTTC.

The CDR3 DNA reads as TGCGCCAGCAGCCAAACCCCCGAGGGAGGGGAGACCCAGTACTTC. Residues: CASSQTPEGGETQYF. This chain uses TRBV4-1 with TRBJ2-5, with 7 bases lining up with TRBD2. V was clipped by 2 bases and J by 5 bases; unmatched bases: 8. Per germline, CDR1 MGHRA and CDR2 YSYEKL. The CDR3 extends over 15 amino acids.